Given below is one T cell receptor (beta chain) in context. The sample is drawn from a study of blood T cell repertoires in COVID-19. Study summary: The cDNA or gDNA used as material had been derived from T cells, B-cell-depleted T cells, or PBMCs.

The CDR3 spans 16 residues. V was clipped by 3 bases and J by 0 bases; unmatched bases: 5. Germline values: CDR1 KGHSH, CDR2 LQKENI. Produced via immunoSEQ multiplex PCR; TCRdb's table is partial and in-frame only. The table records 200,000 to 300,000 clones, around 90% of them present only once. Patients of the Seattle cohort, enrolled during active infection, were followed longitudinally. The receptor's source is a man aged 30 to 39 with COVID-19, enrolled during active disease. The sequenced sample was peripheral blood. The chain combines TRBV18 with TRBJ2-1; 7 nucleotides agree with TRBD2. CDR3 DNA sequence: TGTGCCAGCTCACCCACCAGCGGGGTCTCCTACAATGAGCAGTTCTTC. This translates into CASSPTSGVSYNEQFF.